This TCR beta chain derives from a study of shared clonotypes between healthy human individuals (dated by TCRdb to 2020 to 2022). Study-wide context: The cohort included three men and two women between 18 and 49 years of age. For each donor, CD4 naive and CD4 memory were each run on three plates, CD8 naive on two plates, and CD8 memory on one plate. Blood TCR repertoires of a handful of healthy adults were deeply sequenced to estimate repertoire size and the extent of clonotype sharing between individuals. Different laboratories and diverse techniques were used to prepare libraries and sequence TCR repertoires, to increase sequencing depth and limit assay-specific biases. Leukapheresis yielded between about 0.85 and 9 billion PBMCs per donor. Points the paper makes about the study in general: Naive subsets generally had larger estimated clonotype richness than memory subsets. Clonotypes shared by all four sorted-subset donors showed higher generation probabilities than non-shared clonotypes. Because the study included a small number of donors, the genetic and exposure-history diversity represented was limited. Based on pairwise subsampling, the degree of clonotype sharing among donors was expected to be affected by sequencing depth. Incomplete sequencing was indicated by rarefaction of sorted-subset datasets, despite the large sequencing depth. Only blood was sampled, and tissue TCR repertoires likely differ from those in blood. When a few donors were compared, the shared fraction of clonotypes was about 5.4% for naive CD4, about 4% for naive CD8, 2.3% for memory CD4, and less than 0.45% for memory CD8.

Counted from cysteine to phenylalanine, this CDR3 has 17 amino acids. Solely the CDR3 DNA is kept, with 51 bases framed from the first base. V is pruned by 0 bases and J by 8 bases, leaving 12 bases of the junction without a gene match. For CDR1 and CDR2, the germline V gene lists KGHSH and LQKENI. Healthy HIV-negative adults with no recently reported acute infections or vaccinations were included as donors. Every donor was a Caucasian adult living in Nashville, Tennessee, USA. CD4+ T cells were enriched by magnetic negative selection, after which naive cells were positively selected on CD45RA and the negative fraction was taken as the memory subset. Blood was collected by leukapheresis, and PBMCs were isolated by Ficoll-Histopaque density gradient centrifugation and then cryopreserved in liquid nitrogen vapor phase. Analytical flow cytometry was used to check the purity and quantity of each magnetically sorted T cell population. Each sorted fraction had its genomic DNA isolated and then quantified by UV absorbance on a Nanodrop 2000c.

TCR CDR3 regions were amplified from genomic DNA by multiplex PCR using the deep immunoSEQ assay. For each cell subset, the extracted genomic DNA was distributed evenly across all wells of several immunoSEQ 96-well plates, and each plate served as one replicate. Each replicate PCR for sorted subsets received roughly 0.2 ug genomic DNA, equal to tens of thousands of T cell genomes. Purified libraries were quantified with a Qubit 3.0 fluorometer, sized on a Bioanalyzer 2100, and re-quantified with the KAPA Library Quantification kit. A separate single-read 150-cycle Illumina NextSeq 550 flow cell was used to sequence each immunoSEQ 96-well plate. The original methods were these. Because only junctional sequences without quality scores were contained in the immunoSEQ output, filtering matching that applied to full-length reads could not be performed. To assign V/J genes and CDR3, sequences were annotated against IMGT germline references using PyIR, a Python wrapper for IgBLAST v1.9. Reads were removed for weak V/J assignments (E-value above 1e-6), missing CDR3, stop codons, out-of-frame junctions, or ambiguous translated residues. V3J clonotypes were defined as sequences sharing an identical inferred V gene, J gene, and CDR3 amino acid sequence. The percentage overlap between two repertoires was calculated by dividing the number of shared unique clonotypes by the size of the smaller repertoire. RTK rarefaction, the Chao1 estimator, and Recon v2.1 estimates of unobserved clonotypes were used to assess repertoire richness. Generation probabilities for all TCRbeta clonotypes obtained by the gDNA method from a handful of donors were computed using OLGA. The table comes from immuneACCESS by way of TCRdb, which keeps in-frame sequences with V and J called. Part of the clones is missing from these tables; in studies checked, under half for an unresolved V gene and the rest for unknown reasons. V, J and clone size derive from that table, while D and trimming were established from the DNA sequence. The sample table holds over 1.4 million clones, of which roughly 95% were seen once. The ten largest clones take up 1.2% of the sample.

Worth noting for this clone: Its antigen is not yet known. Base-call qualities are not available, and no considerably larger clone is one nucleotide away.

The clonotype originates from a man between 25 and 39 years old in good health. Sequencing was performed on naive CD4+ T cells sorted from blood. The cell subset or site label for this specimen denotes: CD45RA+ positively selected. The rearrangement combines TRBV18 with TRBJ2-1; 8 bases in between match TRBD2. The DNA is as follows: TGTGCCAGCTCACCACCCGGACTAGCATGGAGAGAGGATGAGCAGTTCTTC. It specifies CASSPPGLAWREDEQFF.